This T cell receptor beta chain was obtained from a study of T cell repertoires in cytomegalovirus infection. Study at large: Epitope selection comprised recently identified HLA-C-restricted CMV epitopes and well-studied HLA-B-restricted CMV epitopes. Matching HLA type and CMV infection were both indicated by public TCR beta signatures. Study-level points and caveats: What dominated the ex vivo response were HLA-C-restricted CMV-specific TCR beta clonotypes.

Comment on this clonotype: Its specificity is unknown.

TCRdb passed the reads through MiXCR, listing each CDR3 protein once. This sample has 250,000 to 400,000 distinct CDR3 sequences, with just under 25% found just once. The CDR3 extends over 19 amino acids. Germline V gives CDR1 KGHDR, CDR2 SFDVKD. V lost 7 bases and J 6 bases, leaving 30 bases between the germline ends. The source of this sequence is a human donor in good health (CMV status not recorded). Some clones in this sample may be carry-over from other donors' samples. Sequences were derived from cultured PBMCs, sampled from culture after CMV antigen stimulation. The chain combines TRBV24-1 with TRBJ2-1; perhaps TRBD2 as D (6 bases). The DNA of the CDR3 is TGTGCCACCAGCGACCCAACCATTCGACTAGACGGACTCTCCAATGAGCAGTTCTTC. It codes for CATSDPTIRLDGLSNEQFF.